This TCR beta chain was observed in a study of cytomegalovirus exposure and HLA in healthy donors. Turning to the study itself: Early release data held about 85 million unique TCRs from HLA-typed donors. Findings and caveats of the study: Earlier analysis found most TCR beta V segments productive about 87% or about 30% of the time. V- and J-gene trimming of TCR beta was linked (in a later analysis) to a missense DCLRE1C variant. Most of the CMV-associated TCR beta chains (in a later analysis) appeared to be HLA-restricted.

As regards this clone: Its antigen is unidentified.

PCR amplification relied on 60 Vbeta primers (plus 13 Jbeta primers). Profiling relied on immunoSEQ multiplex PCR, and the TCRdb table lists in-frame clones only, not all of them. The sample has 85,000 to 100,000 clones, approximately 80% seen once. The source of this sequence is a man between 60 and 75 years old in good health and CMV-seropositive. Material for sequencing was PBMCs.

CDR3 amino acids: CASSARTGGSGNTIYF. The CDR3 DNA is TGTGCCAGCAGCGCTCGGACAGGGGGTTCTGGAAACACCATATATTTT. V gene TRBV5-4 combines with J gene TRBJ1-3; TRBD1 matches at 10 bases. The CDR3 sequence is 16 residues long. V shed 4 bases and J 1 base; nucleotides not matched to a gene: 5. Germline CDR1 is SGHNT and CDR2 is YYREEE (reference sequence). The complete variable domain, with remaining parts taken from reference TRBV5-4 and TRBJ1-3, reads ETGVTQSPTHLIKTRGQQVTLRCSSQSGHNTVSWYQQALGQGPQFIFQYYREEENGRGNFPPRFSGLQFPNYSSELNVNALELDDSALYLCASSARTGGSGNTIYFGEGSWLTVV.